This TCR beta chain derives from a study of cytomegalovirus exposure and HLA in healthy donors. The PCR ran on 60 Vbeta and 13 Jbeta primers. TCRdb keeps only in-frame clones here, not all; method: immunoSEQ multiplex PCR. Of tens of thousands of clones in the sample, 68% were seen once. The specimen sequenced was PBMCs. The receptor was isolated from a woman aged 30 to 39 in good health and CMV-seronegative.

CDR3 sequence reads: CASSQIGGSPSLEAFF. Here the CDR3 DNA reads TGTGCCAGCAGCCAGATAGGGGGCAGTCCGAGTCTTGAAGCTTTCTTT. This rearrangement joins TRBV25-1 to TRBJ1-1, with 7 bases that match TRBD1. CDR1 MGHDK and CDR2 SYGVNS come from the germline V gene. The CDR3 totals 16 residues. Germline trimming cut 6 bases from V and 7 bases from J; bases unmatched to any gene: 17.